Listed below are T cell receptor beta chains from one sample, sequenced in a study of cytomegalovirus exposure and HLA in healthy donors. The data were produced by immunoSEQ multiplex PCR, yet TCRdb's version contains in-frame clones alone and is incomplete. This table holds 110,000 to 150,000 clones, just over 70% found once. The sequenced sample consisted of PBMCs. These receptors all come from a woman aged 25 to 45 in good health and CMV-seronegative. The CDR3 runs from the conserved cysteine through the conserved F or W. D genes are given only for firm matches. A row's size may be missing; if present it is once, few, many or a size class.

j_call d_call v_call clone_size cdr3_aa cdr3_nt
TRBJ1-1 NA TRBV7-9 NA CASSLDAGAGTEAFF TGTGCCAGCAGCTTAGATGCAGGGGCCGGCACTGAAGCTTTCTTT
TRBJ1-1 NA TRBV21-1 NA CASSKGFRTVREAFF TGTGCCAGCAGCAAAGGTTTCAGGACAGTCCGTGAAGCTTTCTTT
TRBJ2-2 NA TRBV21-1 NA CASSKSASGGAWTGELFF TGTGCCAGCAGCAAATCGGCTAGCGGGGGGGCATGGACCGGGGAGCTGTTTTTT
TRBJ1-2 NA TRBV27 NA CASSPGLFYGYTF TGTGCCAGCAGTCCCGGACTGTTCTATGGCTACACCTTC
TRBJ2-1 TRBD2 TRBV11-2 NA CASSLRLADFNEQFF TGTGCCAGCAGCCTAAGACTAGCGGACTTCAATGAGCAGTTCTTC
TRBJ1-5 TRBD1 TRBV7-8 few CASSSSRVTGDQPQHF TGTGCCAGCAGCTCTAGCCGAGTGACAGGGGATCAGCCCCAGCATTTT
TRBJ1-2 NA TRBV5-6 few CASSLVASGVGYTF TGTGCCAGCAGCTTGGTTGCGAGTGGAGTGGGCTACACCTTC
TRBJ2-5 NA TRBV18 NA CASSPRQPRGETQYF TGTGCCAGCTCACCAAGACAACCCCGCGGGGAGACCCAGTACTTC
TRBJ2-5 TRBD1 TRBV5-1 NA CASSPTARTGGGETQYF TGCGCCAGCAGCCCGACAGCTAGGACAGGAGGTGGAGAGACCCAGTACTTC
TRBJ1-1 NA TRBV7-3 few CASSVGGTNTEAFF TGTGCCAGCAGTGTCGGAGGAACGAACACTGAAGCTTTCTTT
TRBJ2-1 TRBD2 TRBV4-2 NA CASSPRTSGSPYNEQFF TGTGCCAGCAGCCCTCGGACTAGCGGGAGCCCCTACAATGAGCAGTTCTTC
TRBJ2-5 NA TRBV7-9 few CASSKQAETQYF TGTGCCAGCAGCAAGCAGGCGGAGACCCAGTACTTC
TRBJ2-7 NA TRBV27 once CASSPESSYEQYF TGTGCCAGCAGCCCTGAGAGCTCCTACGAGCAGTACTTC